This entry lists 19 T cell receptor beta chains sequenced from one sample in a study of blood T cell repertoires in COVID-19. The repertoire was sequenced with immunoSEQ multiplex PCR; TCRdb's copy has only in-frame clones and lacks some. The sample holds some 300,000 clones; 88% are singletons and the top ten take roughly 2%. Sequencing used PBMCs or T cells enriched from blood (not recorded which). These receptors all come from a woman aged 55-70 years in a cohort exposed to, infected with or recovered from COVID-19 (not recorded which).

The V and J genes are TRBV2 and TRBJ1-1; 11 bases fit TRBD1. Germline lookup yields CDR1 SNHLY and CDR2 FYNNEI. The ends lost 6 bases at V and 2 bases at J; junction bases unmatched: 5. The CDR3 is 15 residues long. The CDR3 reads CASREDRGLNTEAFF. DNA of the CDR3: TGTGCCAGCAGGGAGGACAGGGGGCTTAACACTGAAGCTTTCTTT.

The chain employs TRBV27 and TRBJ1-3; maybe TRBD1 (6 bases). Looked up from germline, CDR1 is MNHEY and CDR2 is SMNVEV (reference sequence). Deletions cut 4 bases from V and 3 bases from J, with 7 bases between. This CDR3 comprises 13 residues. The CDR3 loop is CASSYRDGNTIYF. In nucleotides, the CDR3 is TGTGCCAGCAGTTACAGGGATGGAAACACCATATATTTT.

The J gene is TRBJ2-7, the V gene TRBV5-6; TRBD1 matches at 9 bases. Germline V gives CDR1 SGHDT, CDR2 YYEEEE. This CDR3 is 15 amino acids long. With V trimmed by 3 bases and J by 3 bases, 7 bases remained unmatched. CDR3 DNA: TGTGCCAGCAGCTACCGGACAGGGGAAGTCTACGAGCAGTACTTC. This encodes CASSYRTGEVYEQYF.

This chain links TRBV5-1 with TRBJ1-1, with 7 bases identical to TRBD1. Germline CDR1 SGHRS, CDR2 YFSETQ. After removal of 5 bases from V and 0 bases from J, the junction contained 4 bases not matched to a gene. CDR3 length: 14 amino acids. This CDR3 is CASRSGQMNTEAFF. Here the CDR3 DNA reads TGCGCCAGCAGATCGGGACAGATGAACACTGAAGCTTTCTTT.

V usage is TRBV6-2 or TRBV6-3 and J usage is TRBJ1-2; perhaps TRBD1 as D (5 bases). The CDR3 extends over 15 amino acids. The V gene lost 0 bases and the J gene lost 3 bases, with 11 bases spanning the gap. Germline CDR1 reads MNHEY; CDR2 reads SVGEGT. CDR3 nucleotide sequence: TGTGCCAGCAGTTACTCAGGGGTGTCGGACTATGGCTACACCTTC. This translates into CASSYSGVSDYGYTF.

This clone was observed once. The V call is TRBV28, the J call TRBJ2-1; 10 bases align to TRBD2. V trimming: 6 bases; J trimming: 2 bases; junction bases outside the gene matches: 4. Germline loops: CDR1 MDHEN, CDR2 SYDVKM. This CDR3 contains 15 residues. The CDR3 region is CASRLTSGAYNEQFF. DNA of the CDR3: TGTGCCAGCAGACTCACTAGCGGGGCCTACAATGAGCAGTTCTTC.

This clone showed up just a few times. The chain combines TRBV11-2 with TRBJ1-3; D is unresolved. CDR1 and CDR2 from the germline V gene are SGHAT and FQNNGV. V was cut by 5 bases and J by 6 bases, with 5 bases left in between. This CDR3 contains 11 residues. CDR3: CASSVQNTIYF. CDR3 coding DNA: TGTGCCAGCAGCGTACAAAACACCATATATTTT.

This chain uses TRBV11-2 with TRBJ2-2, with 11 bases that match TRBD2. Germline lookup yields CDR1 SGHAT and CDR2 FQNNGV. This CDR3 spans 16 amino acids. The trim removed 2 bases at V and 8 bases at J, leaving 7 bases unmatched. DNA of the CDR3: TGTGCCAGCAGCTTACTCGGGGCTAGCGGGAGGGGGGAGCTGTTTTTT. This sequence encodes CASSLLGASGRGELFF.

The rearrangement joins TRBV7-9 to TRBJ2-2, with 10 bases that match TRBD2. The germline CDR1 and CDR2 sequences are SEHNR and FQNEAQ (reference sequence). J lost 2 bases, V lost 6 bases, and 6 bases had no gene match. The CDR3 totals 16 residues. CDR3 sequence reads: CASSHRTSGNTGELFF. Here the CDR3 DNA reads TGTGCCAGCAGTCATCGGACTAGCGGTAACACCGGGGAGCTGTTTTTT.

The genes are TRBV18 and TRBJ2-1, with TRBD2 matching over 8 bases. The CDR3 runs to 16 residues. V was pared by 3 bases and J by 6 bases, with 10 bases of the junction left unmatched. CDR1 and CDR2 (germline): KGHSH, LQKENI. Here the CDR3 reads CASSPPGGVSPNEQFF. The CDR3 bases are TGTGCCAGCTCACCCCCGGGAGGGGTTTCTCCCAATGAGCAGTTCTTC. Combining the CDR3 with reference TRBV18 and TRBJ2-1 gives the whole variable domain NAGVMQNPRHLVRRRGQEARLRCSPMKGHSHVYWYRQLPEEGLKFMVYLQKENIIDESGMPKERFSAEFPKEGPSILRIQQVVRGDSAAYFCASSPPGGVSPNEQFFGPGTRLTVL.

This chain joins TRBV5-6 and TRBJ1-2, with 9 bases lining up with TRBD1. V gave up 4 bases and J gave up 8 bases; unmatched junction bases: 3. Germline CDR1 SGHDT, CDR2 YYEEEE. This CDR3 has 12 residues. In DNA form, the CDR3 reads TGTGCCAGCAGCGGGACAGGGTACGGCTACACCTTC. Protein: CASSGTGYGYTF.

V and J are TRBV28 and TRBJ2-3; D possibly corresponds to TRBD1 (5 bases). Germline V gene data show CDR1 as MDHEN and CDR2 as SYDVKM. The ends were cut back, 6 bases at V and 3 bases at J, with 13 bases in the middle. This CDR3 is 14 amino acids long. The CDR3 sequence is CASRRTQGTDTQYF. The CDR3, as DNA: TGTGCCAGCAGAAGAACCCAGGGAACAGATACGCAGTATTTT.

This clone was observed a single time. The chain has TRBV7-9 and TRBJ2-4, with a weak D call TRBD1 (6 bases). The V gene lost 1 base and the J gene lost 1 base, with 17 bases spanning the gap. The CDR3 is made up of 18 amino acids. Germline CDR1 is SEHNR and CDR2 is FQNEAQ (reference sequence). The CDR3 DNA reads as TGTGCCAGCAGCTTAGAAGGACAGCTTTCTGGGGCCAAAAACATTCAGTACTTC. Translation gives CASSLEGQLSGAKNIQYF. Looking up the rest from reference TRBV7-9 and TRBJ2-4 gives the full variable domain: DTGVSQNPRHKITKRGQNVTFRCDPISEHNRLYWYRQTLGQGPEFLTYFQNEAQLEKSRLLSDRFSAERPKGSFSTLEIQRTEQGDSAMYLCASSLEGQLSGAKNIQYFGAGTRLSVL.

The chain is built from TRBV20-1 and TRBJ2-5; no firm D call. From germline, CDR1 is DFQATT and CDR2 SNEGSKA (reference sequence). V was shortened by 7 bases and J by 3 bases, with 9 bases between the two germline ends. The CDR3 covers 11 residues. CDR3 sequence reads: CSGESEETQYF. CDR3 nucleotides: TGCAGTGGCGAGTCTGAAGAGACCCAGTACTTC.

A single count supports this clone. The chain employs TRBV4-2 and TRBJ2-1, with 10 bases that match TRBD2. CDR3 size: 16 residues. Germline V gene lookup returns CDR1 LGHNA and CDR2 YNFKEQ. V shed 4 bases, J shed 5 bases, and the junction held 8 bases outside the gene matches. CDR3 nucleotide sequence: TGTGCCAGCAGCCTCGAACGGACTAGCGGTCACAATGAGCAGTTCTTC. Encoded protein: CASSLERTSGHNEQFF.

J is TRBJ1-2 and V is TRBV28, with 7 bases that match TRBD1. CDR3 size: 14 residues. Germline assignment: CDR1 MDHEN and CDR2 SYDVKM. The ends lost 6 bases at V and 2 bases at J; junction bases unmatched: 6. The CDR3 loop reads CASSGTALNYGYTF. CDR3 coding DNA: TGTGCCAGCAGCGGGACAGCTTTAAACTATGGCTACACCTTC.

The rearrangement links TRBV6-5 to TRBJ2-7; 11 positions agree with TRBD1. After removal of 5 bases from V and 5 bases from J, the junction contained 2 bases not matched to a gene. This CDR3 region has 13 residues. Looked up from germline, CDR1 is MNHEY and CDR2 is SVGAGI. The CDR3 region has the DNA TGTGCCAGCAGTCGGACAGGGGGCCACGAGCAGTACTTC. It translates to CASSRTGGHEQYF.

CDR3 nucleotides: TGTGCCAGCAGCCGGGACAGGACCTCTGGAAACACCATATATTTT. Its translation is CASSRDRTSGNTIYF. The chain recombines TRBV5-6 with TRBJ1-3; 8 bases fit TRBD1. Per the germline V gene, CDR1 is SGHDT and CDR2 is YYEEEE. V lost 4 bases, J lost 0 bases, and 3 bases stayed unmatched. The CDR3 sequence is 15 residues long.

V and J are TRBV28 and TRBJ1-2; TRBD1 matches at 8 bases. The V gene's germline CDR1 is MDHEN and CDR2 SYDVKM. After removal of 4 bases from V and 4 bases from J, the junction contained 11 bases not matched to a gene. The CDR3 is 16 residues long. This chain's CDR3 is CASSSPPGGASYGYTF. The CDR3 DNA follows: TGTGCCAGCAGTTCCCCCCCAGGGGGCGCAAGCTATGGCTACACCTTC.